The sequence of this TCR beta chain was determined in a study of a mutant IDH1 vaccine in newly diagnosed glioma. Overall study: All eight of the vaccinations patients received fell in weeks 1, 3, 5, 7, 11, 15, 19 and 23. Vaccine dosing followed radiotherapy by 4-6 weeks, or accompanied temozolomide cycles. Study-level findings and limits: Pseudoprogression seemed unrelated to changes in top peripheral T cell clonotypes.

This clone was seen at least ten times. Its antigen is unidentified. TCRdb keeps only in-frame clones here, not all; method: immunoSEQ multiplex PCR. The sample comprises approximately 60,000 clones, 80% to 90% of which are singletons, and less than 5% rests with the top ten. Time point defined: week 23, last vaccination. Vaccine doses each comprised 300 ug of mutant IDH1 20-mer peptide, with topical imiquimod. Astrocytomas that were new, WHO grade 3 or 4, IDH1-mutant and ATRX-lost were present in the donors. CDR3 size: 16 residues. CDR1 is SGDLS, CDR2 YYNGEE, per germline. The V gene end was trimmed by 4 bases and the J gene end by 0 bases; junction bases not matched to a gene: 6.

Here the sequenced sample was PBMCs, taken from a glioma patient whose treatment included an IDH1 peptide vaccine. This chain uses TRBV9 with TRBJ1-4, with 7 positions matching TRBD1. The receptor was derived from a man in his thirties or forties with glioma. The CDR3 DNA reads as TGTGCCAGCAGCTCGGGACAGATCGCAACTAATGAAAAACTGTTTTTT. It translates to CASSSGQIATNEKLFF.